The following is a T cell receptor (beta chain) sequence with its context. Its specificity is unknown. The data belong to a study of T cells in Graves' hyperthyroidism and ophthalmopathy. Authors of the study amplified TCR beta CDR3 regions from RNA transcripts. In the first-round RT-PCR of the TCR CDR3, the HTBI primer set was used. Using its own MiXCR run on the multiplex PCR reads, TCRdb lists one record per CDR3 protein. The sample lists 650,000 to 700,000 distinct CDR3 sequences, roughly 17% occurring once. CDR1 LNHDA and CDR2 SQIVND come from the germline V gene (reference sequence). V shed 9 bases and J shed 3 bases, with 12 bases lying between them. The CDR3 totals 13 residues. Findings and limits, study-wide: Most thyroid clonotypes that were expanded above 0.001 also turned up in blood.

The clonotype was recovered from a man aged 50-60 years with Graves' hyperthyroidism. Sequences were obtained from blood. The chain links TRBV19 to TRBJ1-5; D call uncertain. In DNA form, the CDR3 reads TGTGCCAGCAACTTAAACAACAATCAGCCCCAGCATTTT. It translates to CASNLNNNQPQHF.